These 14 T cell receptor beta chains were sequenced from one sample in a study of T-cell reconstitution after alpha-beta-depleted transplantation in children. The authors prepared the TCRbeta library with unique molecular identifiers. Each CDR3 protein gets one entry after TCRdb re-called the PCR reads with MiXCR. The repertoire includes around 500,000 distinct CDR3 sequences, around 13% of them detected once, and around 5.6% sits in the top ten. This material consisted of PBMCs from the stem cell graft donor, taken from the stem cell graft. These TCRs come from a human donor who donated a stem cell graft to a child with combined immunodeficiency.

This clonotype has at least ten counts. The chain recombines TRBV12-3 or TRBV12-4 with TRBJ1-2; D is unclear. Trimming pared 1 base from V and 4 bases from J, leaving 1 base between. The CDR3 runs to 11 residues. Here the CDR3 DNA reads TGTGCCAGCAGTTTAGGCTATGGCTACACCTTC. The encoded protein is CASSLGYGYTF.

This clonotype has a handful of counts. The chain carries TRBV5-1 and TRBJ2-3, with TRBD1 matching over 7 bases. This CDR3 has 15 residues. V was clipped by 0 bases and J by 2 bases; unmatched bases: 3. The V gene's germline CDR1 is SGHRS and CDR2 YFSETQ. CDR3: CASSLDRGITDTQYF. The CDR3, as DNA: TGCGCCAGCAGCTTGGACAGGGGTATCACAGATACGCAGTATTTT.

V is TRBV5-1 and J is TRBJ1-1; a possible D gene is TRBD1 (5 bases). CDR1 is SGHRS, CDR2 YFSETQ, per germline. CDR3 length equals 16 residues. V shed 0 bases and J shed 3 bases, with 15 bases lying between them. This CDR3 reads CASSLVRPGQYTEAFF. Here the CDR3 DNA reads TGCGCCAGCAGCTTGGTTAGGCCGGGGCAGTACACTGAAGCTTTCTTT.

This clonotype was picked up many times. The chain links TRBV5-1 to TRBJ2-7; possible D gene TRBD1, 7 bases. Germline loops: CDR1 SGHRS, CDR2 YFSETQ. Trimming shortened V by 0 bases and J by 0 bases, and 19 bases separated the two germline ends. The CDR3 is made up of 18 amino acids. CDR3 residues: CASSLGGGQVPSSYEQYF. The CDR3, as DNA: TGCGCCAGCAGCTTGGGGGGAGGACAGGTGCCAAGCTCCTACGAGCAGTACTTC.

The gene calls are TRBV9 and TRBJ2-1; D is unresolved. There are 13 residues in the CDR3. V lost 0 bases and J 6 bases, leaving 7 bases between the germline ends. CDR1 is SGDLS and CDR2 is YYNGEE in the germline V gene. In DNA, the CDR3 is TGTGCCAGCAGCGTAGGCCAATCCAATGAGCAGTTCTTC. It translates to CASSVGQSNEQFF.

This clonotype was counted many times. V usage is TRBV12-3 or TRBV12-4 and J usage is TRBJ2-1; 11 nucleotides match TRBD2. Losses at the gene ends were 7 bases for V and 8 bases for J; bases not matched to a gene: 10. The CDR3 covers 15 residues. The CDR3, as DNA: TGTGCCAGCACTCGTTTGGGTAGCGGGAGGGATGAGCAGTTCTTC. Encoded protein: CASTRLGSGRDEQFF.

The J gene is TRBJ1-2, the V gene TRBV12-3 or TRBV12-4; D possibly corresponds to TRBD1 (5 bases). V was trimmed by 5 bases and J by 4 bases, leaving 14 bases between them. There are 14 residues in the CDR3. This CDR3 is CASSRDDLSYGYTF. CDR3 bases: TGTGCCAGCAGTCGGGACGACCTTTCCTATGGCTACACCTTC.

This clonotype was seen just once. The chain employs TRBV7-8 and TRBJ1-1; D remains ambiguous. Trimming took 1 base from V and 3 from J, leaving 9 bases between them. The CDR3 has 14 amino acids. Germline values: CDR1 SGHVS, CDR2 FQNEAQ. In DNA form, the CDR3 reads TGTGCCAGCAGCTTAGAGGTGGGATACACTGAAGCTTTCTTT. As protein: CASSLEVGYTEAFF.

This clonotype was counted a few times. The V gene is TRBV7-9, the J gene TRBJ1-2; a weak D match, TRBD1 (6 bases). Germline CDR1 is SEHNR and CDR2 is FQNEAQ (reference sequence). Trimming left V 4 bases short and J 4 bases short, with 10 bases between. CDR3 length: 13 amino acids. As DNA, the CDR3 is TGTGCCAGCAGCTCAGGGGATCGCTATGGCTACACCTTC. It yields the protein CASSSGDRYGYTF.

Ten or more counts support this clonotype. Written as DNA, the CDR3 is TGTGCCAGCAGCCCTCAACCGGGGTCCTACAATGAGCAGTTCTTC. Its translation: CASSPQPGSYNEQFF. The rearrangement joins TRBV3-1 to TRBJ2-1; D is perhaps TRBD2 (5 bases). Germline V gene sequence: CDR1 LGHDT, CDR2 YNNKEL (reference sequence). The CDR3 covers 15 residues. Trimming removed 4 bases from V and 1 base from J, with 11 bases in between.

This clonotype has a handful of counts. This chain connects TRBV7-8 to TRBJ2-3, with TRBD1 as a possible D gene (6 bases). V shed 5 bases and J shed 4 bases, with 16 bases lying between them. Germline assignment: CDR1 SGHVS and CDR2 FQNEAQ. The CDR3 has 15 residues. CDR3 coding DNA: TGTGCCAGCAGCCCCAAAAGGGGGTTGCCAGATACGCAGTATTTT. It codes for CASSPKRGLPDTQYF.

This chain joins TRBV11-3 and TRBJ2-1, with 12 bases aligning to TRBD2. V shed 5 bases and J 7 bases; nucleotides not matched to a gene: 9. Germline V gene lookup returns CDR1 SGHNT and CDR2 YENEEA. This CDR3 region has 16 residues. The CDR3 reads CASSSVTSGRWNEQFF. In DNA form, the CDR3 reads TGTGCCAGCAGCAGCGTGACTAGCGGGAGATGGAATGAGCAGTTCTTC.

This clonotype came up a few times. This chain uses TRBV3-1 with TRBJ2-5, with D perhaps given as TRBD1 or TRBD2 (5 bases each). From germline, CDR1 is LGHDT and CDR2 YNNKEL (reference sequence). The CDR3 is 14 residues long. Trimming took 2 bases from V and 7 from J, leaving 14 bases between them. The CDR3 spells CASSQPLGTGTQYF. The CDR3 region has the DNA TGTGCCAGCAGCCAACCACTAGGGACGGGGACCCAGTACTTC.

This clonotype was seen more than once but under ten times. The genes are TRBV2 and TRBJ1-3, with D unclear. Between the trimmed V and J ends, which lost 8 bases and 3 bases, there was a span of 17 bases. Germline CDR1 SNHLY, CDR2 FYNNEI. The CDR3 has 15 amino acids. The DNA of the CDR3 is TGTGCCAGCCAGAAGGAGTTGTTTGGTGGAAACACCATATATTTT. As protein: CASQKELFGGNTIYF.